The present TCR beta chain was sequenced within a study of shared clonotypes between healthy human individuals. Study background: Three CD4 naive, three CD4 memory, two CD8 naive and one CD8 memory plate were used per donor.

The sample holds one count of this clone. Antigen specificity is unknown. Broader study findings: Among a few donors, roughly 5.5% of naive CD4 clonotypes were found in common. Few donors restricted represented genetic and exposure-history diversity.

The CDR3 extends over 16 amino acids. V lost 1 base and J lost 4; bases outside the gene matches: 7. CDR1 LNHNV and CDR2 YYDKDF come from the germline V gene (reference sequence). Profiling relied on immunoSEQ multiplex PCR, and the TCRdb table lists in-frame clones only, not all of them. Found here are fewer than 850,000 clones, about nine tenths of them singletons; the top ten hold 34%. The sequencing sample was made of memory CD8+ T cells from PBMCs. The subset was: CD45RO+ cells pooled with CCR7-negative TemRA cells. V gene TRBV15 combines with J gene TRBJ2-3, with 8 bases lining up with TRBD1. The source is a man between 18 and 29 years old in good health. Some clones in this sample may be carry-over from other donors' samples. CDR3 sequence: CATSRGRTGLADTQYF. CDR3 DNA sequence: TGTGCCACCAGCAGAGGGCGGACAGGGTTGGCAGATACGCAGTATTTT.